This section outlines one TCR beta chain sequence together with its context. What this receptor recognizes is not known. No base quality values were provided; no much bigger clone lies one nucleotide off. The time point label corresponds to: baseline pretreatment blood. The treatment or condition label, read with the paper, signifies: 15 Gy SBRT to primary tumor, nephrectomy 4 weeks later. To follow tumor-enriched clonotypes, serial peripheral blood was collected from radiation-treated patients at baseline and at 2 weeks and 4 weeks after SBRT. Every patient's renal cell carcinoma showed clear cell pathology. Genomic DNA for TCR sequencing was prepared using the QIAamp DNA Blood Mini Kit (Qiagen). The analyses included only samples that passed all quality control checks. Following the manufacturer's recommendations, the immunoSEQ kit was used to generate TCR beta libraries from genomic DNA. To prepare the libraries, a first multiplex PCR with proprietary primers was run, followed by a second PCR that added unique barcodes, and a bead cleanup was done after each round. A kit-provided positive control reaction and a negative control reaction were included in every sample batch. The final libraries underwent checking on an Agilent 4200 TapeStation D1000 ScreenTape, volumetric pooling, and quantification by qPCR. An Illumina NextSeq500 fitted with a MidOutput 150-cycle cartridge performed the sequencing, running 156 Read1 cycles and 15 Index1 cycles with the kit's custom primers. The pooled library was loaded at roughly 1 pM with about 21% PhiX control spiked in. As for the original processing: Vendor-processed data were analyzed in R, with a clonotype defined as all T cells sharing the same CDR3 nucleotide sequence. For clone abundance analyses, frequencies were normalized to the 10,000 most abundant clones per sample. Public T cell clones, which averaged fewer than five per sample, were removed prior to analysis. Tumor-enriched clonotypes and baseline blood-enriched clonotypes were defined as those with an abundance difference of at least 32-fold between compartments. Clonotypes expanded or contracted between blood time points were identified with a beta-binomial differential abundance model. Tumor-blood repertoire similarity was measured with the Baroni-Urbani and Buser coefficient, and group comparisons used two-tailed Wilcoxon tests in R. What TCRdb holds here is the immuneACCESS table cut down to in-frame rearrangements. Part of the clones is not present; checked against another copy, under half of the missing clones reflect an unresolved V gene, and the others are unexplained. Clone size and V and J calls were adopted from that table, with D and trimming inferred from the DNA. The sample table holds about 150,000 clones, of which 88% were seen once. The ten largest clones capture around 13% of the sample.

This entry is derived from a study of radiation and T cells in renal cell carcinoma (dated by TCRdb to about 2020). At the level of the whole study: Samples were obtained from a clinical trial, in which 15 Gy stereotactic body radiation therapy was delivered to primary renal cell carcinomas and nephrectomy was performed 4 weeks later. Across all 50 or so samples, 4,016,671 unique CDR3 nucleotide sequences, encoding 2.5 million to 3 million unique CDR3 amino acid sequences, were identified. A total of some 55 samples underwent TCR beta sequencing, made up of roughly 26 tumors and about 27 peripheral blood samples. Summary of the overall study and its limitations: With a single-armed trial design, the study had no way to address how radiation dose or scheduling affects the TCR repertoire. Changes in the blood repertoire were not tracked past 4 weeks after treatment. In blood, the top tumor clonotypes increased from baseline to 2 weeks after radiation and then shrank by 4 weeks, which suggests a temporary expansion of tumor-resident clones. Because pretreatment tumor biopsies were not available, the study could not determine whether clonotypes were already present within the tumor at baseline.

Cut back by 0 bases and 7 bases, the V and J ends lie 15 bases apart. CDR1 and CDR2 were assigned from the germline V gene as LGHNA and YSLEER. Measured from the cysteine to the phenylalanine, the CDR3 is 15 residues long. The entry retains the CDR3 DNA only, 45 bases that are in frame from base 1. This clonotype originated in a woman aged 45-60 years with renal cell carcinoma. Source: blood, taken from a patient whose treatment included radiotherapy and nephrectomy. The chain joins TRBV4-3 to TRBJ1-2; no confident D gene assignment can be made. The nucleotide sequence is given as TGCGCCAGCAGCCAAGATGTCGGCATTCCGGCTGGCTACACCTTC. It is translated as CASSQDVGIPAGYTF.